This TCR beta chain stems from a study of CD8 T cells in Susac syndrome. Study results and limitations: The study conceded that its TCR sequencing and HLA analysis involved relatively few individuals.

Points on this clonotype: Antigen specificity is unknown.

Random hexamers were used to reverse transcribe the RNA input (about 0.5 to 1 ug). The method of amplification for TCR beta CDR3 was immunoSEQ multiplex PCR, covering 54 Vbeta and 13 Jbeta. TCRdb re-derived calls from the immunoSEQ multiplex PCR reads in MiXCR, one entry per CDR3 protein. The sample comprises a few hundred thousand distinct CDR3 sequences, around 90% of which are singletons, and about 0.063% rests with the top ten. The multiple sclerosis controls were treatment-naive patients with relapsing-remitting disease that was stable or active. Negative magnetic isolation gave CD8+ and CD4+ cells; FACS enriched CD8+ TEMRA. Per germline, CDR1 SEHNR and CDR2 FQNEAQ (reference sequence). This CDR3 has 14 residues. The V segment lost 6 bases and the J segment 8 bases; nucleotides outside the gene matches: 12.

This TCR was recovered from a human donor with multiple sclerosis. The sample was CD4+ T cells from PBMCs. The V call is TRBV7-9, the J call TRBJ1-2; 7 bases align to TRBD1. This chain's CDR3 is CASSSWTGRLGYTF. The CDR3 nucleotides are TGTGCCAGCAGTTCCTGGACAGGCCGCTTAGGCTACACCTTC.